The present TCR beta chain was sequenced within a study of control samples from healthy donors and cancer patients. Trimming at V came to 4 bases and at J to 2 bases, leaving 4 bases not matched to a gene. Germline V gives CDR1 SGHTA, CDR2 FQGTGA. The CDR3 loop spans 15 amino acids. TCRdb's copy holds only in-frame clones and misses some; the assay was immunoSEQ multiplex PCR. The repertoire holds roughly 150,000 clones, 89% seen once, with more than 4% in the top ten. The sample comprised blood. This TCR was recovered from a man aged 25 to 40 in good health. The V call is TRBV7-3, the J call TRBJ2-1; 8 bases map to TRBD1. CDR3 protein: CASSSGQGPYNEQFF. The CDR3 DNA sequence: TGTGCCAGCAGCTCAGGACAGGGCCCCTACAATGAGCAGTTCTTC.